This T cell receptor beta chain was identified during a study of spatial heterogeneity in lung cancer. Germline CDR1 is LNHDA and CDR2 is SQIVND (reference sequence). The CDR3 covers 13 residues. Trimming pared 2 bases from V and 5 bases from J, leaving 10 bases between. Time point noted: sample taken at primary tumor resection. Material for sequencing was whole RNA from tumor, nontumor lung or frozen PBMC, left unsorted. Samples were obtained from some 70 donors, all untreated early-stage non-small cell lung cancer patients. There are many counts of this clonotype. The antigen is not known. MiXCR was run by TCRdb on the 5' RACE reads, yielding one entry per CDR3 protein. The data contain about 39,000 distinct CDR3 sequences, 5.8% of them singletons. Regarding the study as a whole: There were more appearances of ubiquitous expanded tumor TCRs in blood at resection than at follow-up.

This chain joins TRBV19 and TRBJ2-7; no clear D gene. The sample was PBMCs, taken at surgery. This TCR derives from a male donor with early-stage non-small cell lung cancer. Written as DNA, the CDR3 is TGTGCCAGTAGTATACGGACGACCAACGAGCAGTACTTC. Translating it yields CASSIRTTNEQYF. Based on the CDR3 plus reference TRBV19 and TRBJ2-7, the full variable domain is DGGITQSPKYLFRKEGQNVTLSCEQNLNHDAMYWYRQDPGQGLRLIYYSQIVNDFQKGDIAEGYSVSREKKESFPLTVTSAQKNPTAFYLCASSIRTTNEQYFGPGTRLTVT.